Following are 20 T cell receptor beta chains from one sample sequenced in a study of cytomegalovirus exposure and HLA in healthy donors. PCR amplification relied on 60 Vbeta primers (plus 13 Jbeta primers). Some clones are missing from TCRdb's copy, which holds only in-frame ones; the method was immunoSEQ multiplex PCR. The sample contains 200,000 or so clones, approximately 88% of which appear only once. The sample was PBMCs. Receptor source: a boy aged 5 to 17 in good health and CMV-seronegative.

Notes on this clone: At one of its ends the junction is not consistent with the germline gene, which may arise from a read error. This chain uses TRBV4-3 with TRBJ1-2; the D is unclear. The CDR3 length is 13 residues. CDR1 and CDR2 (germline): LGHNA, YSLEER. The CDR3 is CASSHPHSADFSF. Written as DNA, the CDR3 is TGCGCCAGCAGCCATCCCCACAGCGCGGACTTCTCCTTC.

The chain combines TRBV7-9 with TRBJ1-2; 7 bases are shared with TRBD1. Germline assignment: CDR1 SEHNR and CDR2 FQNEAQ (reference sequence). Losses at the gene ends were 5 bases for V and 4 bases for J; bases not matched to a gene: 13. This CDR3 contains 16 residues. CDR3 amino acids: CASSLTGTVKLYGYTF. CDR3 nucleotide sequence: TGTGCCAGCAGCCTGACTGGGACAGTCAAGCTCTATGGCTACACCTTC.

J is TRBJ2-5 and V is TRBV25-1; D call uncertain. The DNA end is a closer match to TRBJ2-7, so the J assignment may be wrong. Per germline, CDR1 MGHDK and CDR2 SYGVNS. The CDR3 spans 10 residues. As DNA, the CDR3 is TGTGCCAGCAGTGATTACGAGCAGTACTTC. Its translation is CASSDYEQYF.

V is TRBV29-1 and J is TRBJ1-2; D gene ambiguous. Germline lookup yields CDR1 SQVTM and CDR2 ANQGSEA. The V gene lost 8 bases and the J gene lost 4 bases, with 17 bases spanning the gap. This CDR3 is built from 13 residues. DNA for the CDR3: TGCAGCACCACACAAGGAGTGTCCTATGGCTACACCTTC. Its protein product is CSTTQGVSYGYTF. Combining the CDR3 with reference TRBV29-1 and TRBJ1-2 gives the whole variable domain SAVISQKPSRDICQRGTSLTIQCQVDSQVTMMFWYRQQPGQSLTLIATANQGSEATYESGFVIDKFPISRPNLTFSTLTVSNMSPEDSSIYLCSTTQGVSYGYTFGSGTRLTVV.

The chain employs TRBV2 and TRBJ2-3, with 8 positions matching TRBD1. The germline gives CDR1 SNHLY, CDR2 FYNNEI. V gave up 10 bases and J gave up 3 bases; unmatched junction bases: 3. The CDR3 sequence is 12 residues long. The CDR3 here is CATRGLTDTQYF. For the CDR3, the DNA is TGTGCCACCAGGGGGCTTACAGATACGCAGTATTTT.

V is TRBV5-6 and J is TRBJ2-3; D gene uncertain. Germline V CDR1 and CDR2: SGHDT, YYEEEE. The CDR3 has 16 amino acids. Trimming shortened V by 0 bases and J by 0 bases, and 11 bases separated the two germline ends. The chain's CDR3 is CASSLDMISSTDTQYF. The DNA for the CDR3 is TGTGCCAGCAGCTTGGACATGATATCTAGCACAGATACGCAGTATTTT.

The rearrangement links TRBV2 to TRBJ1-2, with 7 bases that match TRBD1. With 8 bases clipped from V and 5 bases from J, the junction kept 23 bases outside the gene matches. The germline V gene encodes CDR1 SNHLY and CDR2 FYNNEI. The CDR3 is 18 amino acids. CDR3 DNA sequence: TGTGCCAGCCTTGTAGGGCGGGACAGCCCTCGTAGGGCTTATGGCTACACCTTC. Protein product: CASLVGRDSPRRAYGYTF. The whole variable domain, filled in from reference TRBV2 and TRBJ1-2, reads EPEVTQTPSHQVTQMGQEVILRCVPISNHLYFYWYRQILGQKVEFLVSFYNNEISEKSEIFDDQFSVERPDGSNFTLKIRSTKLEDSAMYFCASLVGRDSPRRAYGYTFGSGTRLTVV.

V usage is TRBV14 and J usage is TRBJ2-7; 8 bases are shared with TRBD1. Germline V gene data show CDR1 as SGHDN and CDR2 as FVKESK. The V gene end was trimmed by 8 bases and the J gene end by 3 bases; junction bases not matched to a gene: 3. The CDR3 length is 12 residues. CDR3 protein: CASSGGRYEQYF. The CDR3 DNA reads TGTGCCAGCTCAGGGGGCCGCTACGAGCAGTACTTC.

This clone was detected only once. The chain has TRBV19 and TRBJ2-7, with D unresolved. In germline, CDR1 is LNHDA, CDR2 SQIVND (reference sequence). V shed 1 base and J shed 5 bases, with 3 bases lying between them. The CDR3 runs to 11 residues. CDR3 sequence reads: CASSIADEQYF. The CDR3 DNA is TGTGCCAGTAGTATAGCCGACGAGCAGTACTTC.

The chain carries TRBV5-4 and TRBJ2-5; maybe TRBD1 (6 bases). The DNA end favors TRBJ2-7, so the J call may be wrong. CDR1 is SGHNT and CDR2 is YYREEE in the germline V gene (reference sequence). CDR3 size: 13 residues. DNA of the CDR3: TGTGCCAGCAGCGGATCAGGGGTCTACGAGCAGTACTTC. Its protein product is CASSGSGVYEQYF.

The table lists this clone with a few counts. This chain connects TRBV5-1 to TRBJ2-7, with D possibly matching TRBD1 (6 bases). The V gene's germline CDR1 is SGHRS and CDR2 YFSETQ. With 5 bases removed from V and 5 bases from J, the gap between germline ends came to 17 bases. CDR3 length: 14 amino acids. The chain's CDR3 is CASRGTHESDEQYF. CDR3 in DNA: TGCGCCAGCAGGGGGACACATGAGTCCGACGAGCAGTACTTC.

The chain is built from TRBV4-2 and TRBJ2-5; D might be TRBD1 (5 bases). The V and J ends lost 0 bases and 4 bases respectively, with 9 bases between them. The germline V gene has CDR1 LGHNA and CDR2 YNFKEQ. The CDR3 is made up of 14 amino acids. The CDR3: CASSQELRGETQYF. The CDR3 region has the DNA TGTGCCAGCAGCCAAGAGTTAAGGGGAGAGACCCAGTACTTC.

The gene calls are TRBV5-1 and TRBJ2-2, with a tentative D call TRBD1 (5 bases). With 3 bases removed from V and 5 bases from J, the gap between germline ends came to 11 bases. The CDR3 loop spans 14 amino acids. CDR1 and CDR2 from the germline V gene are SGHRS and YFSETQ. This CDR3 is CASSSNQGTGELFF. CDR3 nucleotides: TGCGCCAGCAGCTCAAATCAGGGTACCGGGGAGCTGTTTTTT.

This chain connects TRBV29-1 to TRBJ2-4; tentatively, D is TRBD2 (5 bases). Germline V gives CDR1 SQVTM, CDR2 ANQGSEA. The CDR3 totals 12 residues. With 7 bases removed from V and 8 bases from J, the gap between germline ends came to 15 bases. CDR3 in amino acids: CSASIGEYIQYF. CDR3 in DNA: TGCAGCGCTTCTATCGGGGAATACATTCAGTACTTC.

As concerns this clone: The junction departs from germline at one end; a sequencing error may be responsible. V gene TRBV7-9 combines with J gene TRBJ2-7, with D tentatively TRBD1 (5 bases). CDR3 size: 13 residues. The V gene's germline CDR1 is SEHNR and CDR2 FQNEAQ (reference sequence). The CDR3 region has the DNA TGTTCCAGCAGCTTAGAGACAGCCTACGAGCAGTACTTC. Translated, it gives CSSSLETAYEQYF.

This clone was seen more than once but under ten times. This chain links TRBV10-3 with TRBJ2-2, with D tentatively TRBD2 (5 bases). The CDR3 runs 15 residues. Germline values: CDR1 ENHRY, CDR2 SYGVKD. V shed 3 bases and J shed 1 base, with 9 bases lying between them. The CDR3 sequence: CAISEPGKNTGELFF. CDR3 bases: TGTGCCATCAGTGAACCGGGGAAGAACACCGGGGAGCTGTTTTTT.

The gene calls are TRBV6-4 and TRBJ2-3, with TRBD2 identical over 9 bases. Germline CDR1 reads MRHNA; CDR2 reads SNTAGT. The length of the CDR3 is 14 residues. V trimming: 2 bases; J trimming: 4 bases; junction bases outside the gene matches: 1. The CDR3 region is CASSDASGADTQYF. The CDR3 DNA reads as TGTGCCAGCAGTGACGCTAGCGGGGCAGATACGCAGTATTTT.

The rearrangement joins TRBV9 to TRBJ1-4; TRBD1 matches 8 bases. Germline trimming cut 4 bases from V and 8 bases from J; bases unmatched to any gene: 13. This CDR3 is 16 amino acids long. CDR1 is SGDLS, CDR2 YYNGEE, per germline. The CDR3 bases are TGTGCCAGCAGCCCAAGAGGGGACAGGTTTTCGGAAAAACTGTTTTTT. Its protein is CASSPRGDRFSEKLFF.

The chain uses TRBV2 and TRBJ2-7; unclear D gene. V lost 2 bases and J 4 bases, leaving 18 bases between the germline ends. Germline assignment: CDR1 SNHLY and CDR2 FYNNEI. The CDR3 has 16 amino acids. The CDR3 sequence: CASSETTTLLSYEQYF. CDR3 coding DNA: TGTGCCAGCAGTGAAACCACTACCCTGTTGTCTTACGAGCAGTACTTC.

This chain connects TRBV5-4 to TRBJ1-2; D is ambiguous. Trimming took 0 bases from V and 4 from J, leaving 7 bases between them. This CDR3 has 13 residues. Germline CDR1 reads SGHNT; CDR2 reads YYREEE (reference sequence). In nucleotides, the CDR3 is TGTGCCAGCAGCTTGGTCAACAGCTATGGCTACACCTTC. Translating it yields CASSLVNSYGYTF.